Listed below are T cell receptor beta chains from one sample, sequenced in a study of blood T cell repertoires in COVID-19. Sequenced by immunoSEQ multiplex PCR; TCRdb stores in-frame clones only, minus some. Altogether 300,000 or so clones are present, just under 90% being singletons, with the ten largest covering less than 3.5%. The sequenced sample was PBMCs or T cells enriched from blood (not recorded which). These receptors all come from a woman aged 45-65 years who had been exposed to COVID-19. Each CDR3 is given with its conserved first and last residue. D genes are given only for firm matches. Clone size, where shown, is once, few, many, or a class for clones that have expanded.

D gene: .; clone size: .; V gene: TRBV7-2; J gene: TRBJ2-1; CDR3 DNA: TGTGCCAGCAGCTTAGGCGGGCTATCCTACAATGAGCAGTTCTTC; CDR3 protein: CASSLGGLSYNEQFF
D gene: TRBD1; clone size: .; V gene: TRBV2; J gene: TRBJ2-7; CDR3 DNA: TGTGCCAGCGGGGGAGACAGGGCTGCCTACGAGCAGTACTTC; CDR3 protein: CASGGDRAAYEQYF
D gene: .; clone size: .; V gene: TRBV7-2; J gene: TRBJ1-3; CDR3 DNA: TGTGCCAGCAGCTTAGTCGGGGGGGGCAGTAGCTCTGGAAACACCATATATTTT; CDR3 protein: CASSLVGGGSSSGNTIYF
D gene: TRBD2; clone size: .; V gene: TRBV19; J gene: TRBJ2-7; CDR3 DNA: TGTGCCAGTAGTATACGGACTAGCACTTACGAGCAGTACTTC; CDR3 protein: CASSIRTSTYEQYF
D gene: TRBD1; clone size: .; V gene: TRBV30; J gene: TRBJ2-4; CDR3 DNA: TGTGCCTGGAGTGTAGGGGGCCAGGAAAAAAGAAACATTCAGTACTTC; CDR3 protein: CAWSVGGQEKRNIQYF
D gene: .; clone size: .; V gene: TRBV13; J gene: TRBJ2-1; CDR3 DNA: TGTGCCAGCAGCTTAAGGGACATATACAATGAGCAGTTCTTC; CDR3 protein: CASSLRDIYNEQFF
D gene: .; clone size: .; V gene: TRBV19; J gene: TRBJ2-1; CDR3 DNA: TGTGCCAGTAGTATTCAGGACTACAATGAGCAGTTCTTC; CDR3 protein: CASSIQDYNEQFF
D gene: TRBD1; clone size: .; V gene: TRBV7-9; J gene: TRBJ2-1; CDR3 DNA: TGTGCCAGCAGCCAAGGGACAGGGATACCTAATGAGCAGTTCTTC; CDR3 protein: CASSQGTGIPNEQFF
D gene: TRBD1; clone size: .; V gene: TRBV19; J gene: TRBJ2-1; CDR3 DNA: TGTGCCAGTAGTAGACCGGGACAGGGCCCCAATGAGCAGTTCTTC; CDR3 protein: CASSRPGQGPNEQFF
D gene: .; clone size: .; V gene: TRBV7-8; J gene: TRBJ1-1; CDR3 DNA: TGTGCCAGCAGCTTAGGGCAGGGGAGAATGAACACTGAAGCTTTCTTT; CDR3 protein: CASSLGQGRMNTEAFF
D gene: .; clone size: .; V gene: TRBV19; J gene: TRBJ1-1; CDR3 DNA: TGTGCCAGTAGTGGAGGGACCGGAACTGAAGCTTTCTTT; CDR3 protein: CASSGGTGTEAFF
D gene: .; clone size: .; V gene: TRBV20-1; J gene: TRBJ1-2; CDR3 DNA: TGCAGTGCTAGTGGGCGGATCTATGGCTACACCTTC; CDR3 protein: CSASGRIYGYTF
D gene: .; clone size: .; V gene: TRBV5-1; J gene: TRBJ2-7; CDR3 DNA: TGCGCCAGCAGCTTGGTGAGCTCCTACGAGCAGTACTTC; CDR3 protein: CASSLVSSYEQYF
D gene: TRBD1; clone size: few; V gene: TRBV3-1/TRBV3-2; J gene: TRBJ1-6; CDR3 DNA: TGTGCCAGCAGCCAAGGGACAGGGGTTAATTCACCCCTCCACTTT; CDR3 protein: CASSQGTGVNSPLHF
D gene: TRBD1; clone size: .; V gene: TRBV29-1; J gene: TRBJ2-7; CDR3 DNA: TGCAGCGTTGAAAAGGCGGGACAGGGGGACTACGAGCAGTACTTC; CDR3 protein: CSVEKAGQGDYEQYF
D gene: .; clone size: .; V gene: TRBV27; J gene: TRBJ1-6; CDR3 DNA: TGTGCCAGCAGTTCCCTAAAGAAAAATAATTCACCCCTCCACTTT; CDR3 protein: CASSSLKKNNSPLHF
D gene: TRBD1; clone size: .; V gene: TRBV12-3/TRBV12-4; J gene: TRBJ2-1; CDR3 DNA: TGTGCCAGCAGTTTAGAGGGACAGTATGAGCAGTTCTTC; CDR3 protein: CASSLEGQYEQFF
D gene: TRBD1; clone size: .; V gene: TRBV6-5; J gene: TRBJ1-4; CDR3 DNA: TGTGCCAGCGTTACAGGGGGTCGTGAAAAACTGTTTTTT; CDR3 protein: CASVTGGREKLFF
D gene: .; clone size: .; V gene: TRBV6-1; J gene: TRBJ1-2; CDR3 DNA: TGTGCCAGCAGTGAGGAGGCAGGGGCCACTTATGGCTACACCTTC; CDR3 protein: CASSEEAGATYGYTF
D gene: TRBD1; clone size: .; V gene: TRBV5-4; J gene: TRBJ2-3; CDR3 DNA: TGTGCCAGCAGGAGGGGACAGGGAAACACAGATACGCAGTATTTT; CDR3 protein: CASRRGQGNTDTQYF
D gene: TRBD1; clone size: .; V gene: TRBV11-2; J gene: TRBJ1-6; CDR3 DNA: TGTGCCAGCAGCTTTACCCGGGACAGCAATTCACCCCTCCACTTT; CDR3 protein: CASSFTRDSNSPLHF
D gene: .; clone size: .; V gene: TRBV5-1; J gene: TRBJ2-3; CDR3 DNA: TGCGCCAGCAGCATCGGCGGGGGCCCCGTGGATACGCAGTATTTT; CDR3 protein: CASSIGGGPVDTQYF
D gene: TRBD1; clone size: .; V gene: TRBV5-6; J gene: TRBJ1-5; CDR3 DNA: TGTGCCAGCAGCTTCTCCGGGACAGGGAAGGATCAGCCCCAGCATTTT; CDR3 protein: CASSFSGTGKDQPQHF
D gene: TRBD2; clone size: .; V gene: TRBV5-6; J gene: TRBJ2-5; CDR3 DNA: TGTGCCAGCGACTCTAGCGGGGGGCCCCAAGAGACCCAGTACTTC; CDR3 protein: CASDSSGGPQETQYF
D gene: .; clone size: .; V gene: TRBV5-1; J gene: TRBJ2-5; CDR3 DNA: TGCGCCAGCACCCGGGGTGGACTTCCAGAGACCCAGTACTTC; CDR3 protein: CASTRGGLPETQYF
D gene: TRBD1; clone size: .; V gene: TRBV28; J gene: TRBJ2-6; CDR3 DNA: TGTGCCAGCAGTTTACGACAGGGGGCGTCTGGGGCCAACGTCCTGACTTTC; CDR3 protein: CASSLRQGASGANVLTF
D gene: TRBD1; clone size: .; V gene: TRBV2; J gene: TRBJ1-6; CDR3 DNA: TGTGCCAGCAATTTGGGACAGAGGAATTCACCCCTCCACTTT; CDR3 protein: CASNLGQRNSPLHF
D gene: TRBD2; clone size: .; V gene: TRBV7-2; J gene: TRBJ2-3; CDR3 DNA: TGTGCCAGCAGCATCTCAGCGGGGGGTTCCACAGATACGCAGTATTTT; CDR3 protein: CASSISAGGSTDTQYF
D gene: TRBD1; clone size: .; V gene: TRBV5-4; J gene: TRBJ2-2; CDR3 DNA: TGTGCCAGCAGCTTGGACAGGGGCGTTAACACCGGGGAGCTGTTTTTT; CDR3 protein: CASSLDRGVNTGELFF
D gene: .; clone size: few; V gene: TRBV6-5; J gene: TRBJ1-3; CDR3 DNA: TGTGCCAGTTTTGACAGCTCTGGAAACACCATATATTTT; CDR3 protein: CASFDSSGNTIYF
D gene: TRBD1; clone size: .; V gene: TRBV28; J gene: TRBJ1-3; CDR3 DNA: TGTGCCAGCAGTTCAACCGGGACAGGGGGTGGAAACACCATATATTTT; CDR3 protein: CASSSTGTGGGNTIYF